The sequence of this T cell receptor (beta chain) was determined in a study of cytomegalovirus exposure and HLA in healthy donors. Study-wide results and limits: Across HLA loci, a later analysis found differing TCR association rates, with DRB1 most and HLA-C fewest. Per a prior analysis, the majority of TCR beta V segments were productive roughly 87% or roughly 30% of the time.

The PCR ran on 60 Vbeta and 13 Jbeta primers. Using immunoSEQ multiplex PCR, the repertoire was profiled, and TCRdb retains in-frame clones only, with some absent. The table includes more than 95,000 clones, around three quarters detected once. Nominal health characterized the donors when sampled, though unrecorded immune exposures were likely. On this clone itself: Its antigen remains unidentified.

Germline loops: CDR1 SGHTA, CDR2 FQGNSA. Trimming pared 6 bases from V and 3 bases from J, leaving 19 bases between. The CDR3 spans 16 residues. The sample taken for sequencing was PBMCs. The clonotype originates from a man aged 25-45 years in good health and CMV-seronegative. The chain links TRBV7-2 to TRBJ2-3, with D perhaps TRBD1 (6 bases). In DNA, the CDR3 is TGTGCCAGCAGACATAACACAGGGATCAGAACAGATACGCAGTATTTT. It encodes CASRHNTGIRTDTQYF.